This T cell receptor beta chain was sequenced during a study of cytomegalovirus exposure and HLA in healthy donors. With 60 Vbeta and 13 Jbeta primers, the PCR was carried out. The protocol was immunoSEQ multiplex PCR, while the TCRdb copy is restricted to in-frame clones and leaves out a portion. The sample consists of approximately 110,000 clones, 15% to 19% of them appearing once. The length of the CDR3 is 14 residues. Germline lookup yields CDR1 SGHDT and CDR2 YYEEEE. V lost 0 bases and J lost 3; bases outside the gene matches: 1. This chain links TRBV5-6 with TRBJ2-7, with 9 bases identical to TRBD1. The sequencing input was PBMCs. The clonotype originates from a woman between 18 and 29 years old in good health and CMV-seronegative. The CDR3 region is CASSLGQGDYEQYF. As DNA, the CDR3 is TGTGCCAGCAGCTTGGGACAGGGGGACTACGAGCAGTACTTC. Full variable domain (remainder filled in from reference TRBV5-6 and TRBJ2-7): DAGVTQSPTHLIKTRGQQVTLRCSPKSGHDTVSWYQQALGQGPQFIFQYYEEEERQRGNFPDRFSGHQFPNYSSELNVNALLLGDSALYLCASSLGQGDYEQYFGPGTRLTVT.